Detailed here is one T cell receptor (beta chain). No cognate antigen has been identified for it. The record has no base qualities; no much larger clone is one base away. The immunoSEQ Assay, a bias-controlled multiplex PCR, was used to amplify TCRbeta CDR3 regions from genomic DNA. On the study's bioinformatics: Within the assay, amplification of reference gene primers was used to estimate how many nucleated cells each sample contained. To quantify the absolute abundance of each unique TCRbeta CDR3 rearrangement, sequence reads were collapsed and filtered. For each sample, productive Simpson clonality was calculated as the square root of Simpson's diversity index over productive rearrangements. TCRdb took this table from immuneACCESS and kept in-frame rearrangements with V and J called. Such tables lack part of the clones; where checked against another copy, unresolved V genes explain under half of the gap, and the rest is unexplained. V and J calls and clone size are copied from that table; D and trimming were computed from the DNA. This sample gives approximately 96,000 clones in total; 85% to 95% of them show up just once. The ten largest account for under 2% of the sample.

This entry belongs to a study of blood T cell repertoires in COVID-19 (dated by TCRdb to the early 2020s). Concerning the study at large: Collaborator samples came from the United States, Italy and Spain and covered acute and convalescent phases of COVID-19. The repertoires were released in a freely available public database intended as a resource for research on the immune response to SARS-CoV-2. Deeply sampled blood TCRbeta repertoires from subjects exposed to, actively infected with, or recovered from COVID-19 were included in the dataset. Where available, HLA class I and class II types were taken from metadata supplied by the sample provider and were not determined by assay-based typing. The prospective study material was composed of cDNA or gDNA derived from T cells, B-cell-depleted T cells, or PBMCs. Sample metadata almost always included a de-identified subject ID, COVID-19 status, age in years and sex. The samples were drawn from the first 160 participants of the ongoing ImmuneRACE study and from more than 1,000 subjects provided by 6 global collaborators. Overall study results and their limits: How much clinical and demographic metadata was included differed by source and by participant, and the metadata was provided uncurated.

The germline V end is reduced by 2 bases and the J end by 5 bases; junction bases left unmatched: 11. CDR1 and CDR2 (MDHEN, SYDVKM) derive from the germline V gene. There are 17 amino acids in the CDR3, from cysteine to phenylalanine inclusive. Of all the DNA, just the CDR3 is kept, 51 bases in frame from base 1. Collaborating institutions collected whole blood in K2EDTA tubes following their own protocols. For TCRbeta analysis, collaborators shipped samples in one of three forms: frozen whole blood, isolated PBMCs, or DNA extracted from either of those sample types. Sequencing was performed on peripheral blood. The chain joins TRBV28 to TRBJ2-2, with 7 middle bases fitting TRBD2. This TCR was sampled from a man between 60 and 70 years old with acute or convalescent COVID-19. The CDR3 amino acid sequence is: CASSLPRLAILTGELFF. The nucleotide sequence reads TGTGCCAGCAGTTTACCCCGACTAGCTATACTTACCGGGGAGCTGTTTTTT.